This T cell receptor (beta chain) was obtained from a study of blood T cell repertoires in COVID-19. For the study at large: Sample material is recorded as cDNA or gDNA derived from T cells, B-cell-depleted T cells, or PBMCs.

Categorization into cohorts depended on clinical history that participants reported. Per the original methods: Reference gene primer amplification gave estimated nucleated cell counts. The assay was immunoSEQ multiplex PCR, and TCRdb's table has in-frame clones only and misses some. V and J calls and clone size are as listed in that table; D and trimming were resolved from the DNA. Altogether under 300,000 clones are present, about nine tenths being singletons, with the ten largest covering more than 1.5%. Germline CDR1 and CDR2: SGHTA and FQGNSA. V was trimmed by 3 bases and J by 6 bases, leaving 14 bases between them. The CDR3 covers 14 residues.

The receptor's source is a woman in her sixties who had recovered from COVID-19. Input material: PBMCs or T cells enriched from blood (not recorded which). This rearrangement joins TRBV7-2 to TRBJ1-1; D is unclear. Here the CDR3 DNA reads TGTGCCAGCAGCTTTCGGGGTACGAGTCCTGAAGCTTTCTTT. Translation gives CASSFRGTSPEAFF.